This T cell receptor beta chain was sequenced during a study of OX40 agonist ivuxolimab in advanced cancers. Study at large: At 0.01 to 10 mg/kg, ivuxolimab was administered intravenously to patients every 2 weeks. Partial responses were achieved by three patients, one with hepatocellular carcinoma and two with cutaneous melanoma.

The protocol was immunoSEQ multiplex PCR, while the TCRdb copy is restricted to in-frame clones and leaves out a portion. The sample carries roughly 76,000 clones, around nine tenths recorded once. Germline V lookup: CDR1 MDHEN, CDR2 SYDVKM. Trimming took off 4 bases at V and 6 bases at J, with 16 bases between the two ends. There are 15 residues in the CDR3. The specimen comprised CD4+ or CD8+ T cells sorted from blood, sampled in a trial of the OX40 agonist ivuxolimab. The origin of this receptor is an adult with an advanced solid tumor such as melanoma, head and neck, liver or kidney cancer. The chain combines TRBV28 with TRBJ2-4; D uncertain. The CDR3 is CASSWARAAVNIQYF. As DNA, the CDR3 is TGTGCCAGCAGTTGGGCCCGTGCAGCTGTAAACATTCAGTACTTC.